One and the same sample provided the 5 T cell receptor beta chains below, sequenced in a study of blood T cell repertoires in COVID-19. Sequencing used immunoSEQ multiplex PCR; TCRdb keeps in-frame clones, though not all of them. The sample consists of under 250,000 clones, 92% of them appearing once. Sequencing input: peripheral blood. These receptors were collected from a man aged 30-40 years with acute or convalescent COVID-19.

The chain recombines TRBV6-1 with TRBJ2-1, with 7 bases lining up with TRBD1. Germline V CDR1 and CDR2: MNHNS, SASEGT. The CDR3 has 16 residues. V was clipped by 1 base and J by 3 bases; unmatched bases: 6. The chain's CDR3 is CASSEGGTVFYNEQFF. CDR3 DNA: TGTGCCAGCAGTGAAGGGGGGACAGTCTTCTACAATGAGCAGTTCTTC.

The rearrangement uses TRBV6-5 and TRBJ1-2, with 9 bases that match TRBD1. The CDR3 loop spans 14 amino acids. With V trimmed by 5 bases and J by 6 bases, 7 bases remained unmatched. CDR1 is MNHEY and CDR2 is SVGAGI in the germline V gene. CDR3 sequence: CASSKDRGPNGYTF. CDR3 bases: TGTGCCAGCAGTAAGGACAGGGGACCTAATGGCTACACCTTC.

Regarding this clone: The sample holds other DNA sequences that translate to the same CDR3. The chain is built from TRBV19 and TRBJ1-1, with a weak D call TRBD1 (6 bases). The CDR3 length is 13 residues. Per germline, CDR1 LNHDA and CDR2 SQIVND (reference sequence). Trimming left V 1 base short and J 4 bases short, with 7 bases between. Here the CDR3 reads CASSIGGGTEAFF. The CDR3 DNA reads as TGTGCCAGTAGTATAGGAGGGGGCACTGAAGCTTTCTTT. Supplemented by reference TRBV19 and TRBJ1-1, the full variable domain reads DGGITQSPKYLFRKEGQNVTLSCEQNLNHDAMYWYRQDPGQGLRLIYYSQIVNDFQKGDIAEGYSVSREKKESFPLTVTSAQKNPTAFYLCASSIGGGTEAFFGQGTRLTVV.

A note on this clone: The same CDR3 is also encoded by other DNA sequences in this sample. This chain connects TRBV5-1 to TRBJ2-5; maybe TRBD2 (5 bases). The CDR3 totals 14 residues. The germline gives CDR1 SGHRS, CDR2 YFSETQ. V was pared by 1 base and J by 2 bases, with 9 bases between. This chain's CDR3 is CASSLTGIQETQYF. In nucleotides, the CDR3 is TGCGCCAGCAGCTTGACCGGGATACAAGAGACCCAGTACTTC.

The CDR3 DNA follows: TGCGCCAGCAGCTTGATAACAGGGAAACCTTACGAGCAGTACTTC. Translating gives CASSLITGKPYEQYF. This chain uses TRBV5-1 with TRBJ2-7; maybe TRBD1 (6 bases). The V and J ends lost 1 base and 4 bases respectively, with 15 bases between them. Per germline, CDR1 SGHRS and CDR2 YFSETQ. This CDR3 contains 15 residues.